This record covers a single T cell receptor (beta chain). No cognate antigen has been identified for it. Base qualities are not provided; no much larger clone lies one nucleotide away. These data are taken from a study of cytomegalovirus exposure and HLA in healthy donors (dated by TCRdb to about 2017). Background for the entire study: In an earlier analysis of 550 to 750 of the donors, 276 Gb of sequence data and 100 million or so unique TCR beta sequences from roughly 180 million T cells were reported. About 300 gigabases of sequencing data and around 90 million unique TCR sequences made up an early release that covered 640 HLA-typed donors. Of the approximately 400 genotyped donors, around 81% fell in the genetic ancestry cluster associated with self-reported Caucasian donors. The study was designed to test whether signatures of past pathogen exposure could be identified by cataloging public T cell receptors. The study profiled the T cell repertoires of 500 to 800 subjects by immunosequencing and related them to cytomegalovirus serostatus. A separate validation cohort of 100 to 150 different subjects was used in addition to the roughly 720-subject first cohort. High-throughput TCR immunosequencing, statistical association of individual TCRs with disease status, and machine learning were combined to predict cytomegalovirus infection status. A later analysis re-examined previously published TCR beta repertoires from 500 to 700 donors and added high-resolution HLA genotyping to investigate patterns of TCR occurrence. Rather than using new phenotypic data, the later analysis identified candidate immune exposures from TCR beta sequences and from how often those sequences occurred across donors. An earlier analysis of 500 to 750 of the donors applied high-throughput TCR beta sequencing to assess whether each TCR beta V gene segment acted as functional or pseudogenic. Donor age, sex, ethnicity and CMV serostatus were compiled alongside the repertoire data. A later genetic analysis used genome-wide SNP genotypes for about 65% of the 666 donors, treating that subset as a discovery cohort. All discovery cohort repertoires had been generated using a single sequencing platform. HLA typing covered class I and class II loci at four-digit resolution. The number of typed donors differed by locus: roughly 620-640 for A, B, C, DRB1 and DQB1; 500 to 550 for DQA1; 606 for DPA1; and about 470 for DPB1. Roughly 5 DR-DQ haplotypes were treated as single units for association and clustering because of strong linkage in the cohort. On average, roughly 200,000 unique TCR beta nucleotide sequences were sequenced per donor among several hundred genotyped donors of the cohort, with about 17% of those sequences being non-productive.

In total, roughly 670 healthy bone marrow donors made up the cohort. At the time of sampling, every cohort member was nominally healthy, though immune exposures that went unrecorded were likely present. The donor tested CMV seronegative and was one of the 352 seronegative cohort members. A peripheral blood sample was collected from each donor, and TCR beta sequencing was performed on peripheral blood mononuclear cells. Genomic DNA extraction from the blood cell samples was performed with the Qiagen DNeasy Blood Extraction Kit. Beyond this particular receptor, the publication reports: It was suggested by the authors that the approach could potentially be generalized to other disease states and immunological phenotypes. At a false discovery rate of 0.05, a later analysis linked fewer than 20,000 TCR beta sequences to specific HLA alleles. Because HLA typing was unavailable for some donors at each locus, only the typed subset was used in association tests. When HLA alleles, especially DR and DQ, strongly co-occurred, attributing TCR associations to individual alleles was difficult. The cohort was sequenced for TCR beta chains only, and without alpha or paired-chain data the features that could be detected were limited. The only immune exposure information available for the cohort was CMV serostatus. The earlier analysis of 450 to 700 of the donors excluded over 15 rarely observed V segments, including chromosome 9 orphons, because counts were too low. Because the 87-base-pair reads could not distinguish some IMGT-functional V segments, including TRBV6-2 and TRBV6-3, those segments were excluded. A cluster of highly shared sequence variants was judged likely to represent a technical artifact of the sequencing pipeline. Correlated functional status among segregating V segments might be attributable to linkage disequilibrium, but an unknown experimental factor could not be ruled out. In a later analysis, HLA-associated TCR beta chains were found to be more clonally expanded and to have lower generation probabilities than equally common non-associated chains. Across donors, most TCR sequences were observed very rarely, whereas some public TCRs were present in many individuals. The classifier was reported to diagnose cytomegalovirus status with high specificity and sensitivity in both the original and validation cohorts. In a later analysis, several top co-occurrence clusters were reported to appear linked to parvovirus B19, influenza, CMV and Epstein-Barr virus. Most CMV-associated TCR beta chains appeared to be HLA-restricted in a later analysis, and the HLA associations seemed to be driven largely by CMV exposure. An earlier analysis of approximately 500 of the donors showed that most TCR beta V segments appeared in productive rearrangements either about 87% or about 30% of the time, which broadly matched IMGT annotations. The study gave a list of 150 to 200 TCR beta chains associated with cytomegalovirus. The presence/absence analyses assumed that sequencing depth was roughly uniform across donors, and that assumption may not be true. In a later genetic analysis, fewer N-insertions in productive TCRs were reported among donors in an Asian-associated ancestry cluster than the roughly 700-donor mean. A further reported finding was that TCR beta sequences accurately predicted the HLA-A and HLA-B alleles for most subjects in the first cohort. In vitro tests confirmed that a few of the cytomegalovirus-associated TCR beta chains recognize cytomegalovirus antigens. According to a later analysis, TCR association rates differed among HLA loci, with DRB1 alleles showing the most associated TCRs and HLA-C alleles showing the fewest. An association between a missense DCLRE1C variant and V-gene and J-gene trimming of TCR beta chains was found in a later genetic analysis and replicated in an independent cohort.

The library was prepared using the immunoSEQ multiplex PCR assay. The multiplex PCR relied on a mix of 60 forward primers for TCR Vbeta segments and 13 reverse primers for TCR Jbeta segments. Amplification of the CDR3 region of rearranged TCR beta genes was performed with a multiplex PCR assay on genomic DNA. The Illumina HiSeq System was used to sequence the amplified TCR beta libraries as 87-base-pair reads. As for the original processing: In a later analysis, some 80 million unique TCR beta chains were counted across the roughly 610 repertoires, and roughly 11 million of these chains were shared by at least two donors. To remove PCR and sequencing errors, raw reads were error-corrected and collapsed into unique sequences using a nearest-neighbor algorithm that merged closely related sequences. CDR3 sequences were aligned to IMGT reference sequences to assign V, D and J gene segments. For a sequence to be retained, a match of at least six nucleotides to both a V gene segment and a J gene segment was required. A rearrangement counted as productive if the CDR3 had no stop codons and remained in frame with V and J, and every other rearrangement counted as non-productive. CDR3 was defined by IMGT convention, running from the second conserved V-encoded cysteine to the conserved J-encoded phenylalanine. In an earlier analysis of 587 of the donors, sequences lacking an unambiguous match to a single V gene segment were excluded. An earlier analysis of 587 of the donors called V segments functional above 56.7% productive rearrangements and segregating when the between-donor standard deviation exceeded 5%. To diagnose cytomegalovirus status from the catalog of TCR beta chain sequences, a statistical classification framework was built. In a later analysis, V and J genes were assigned by comparing TCR nucleotide sequences against IMGT/GENE-DB human TR gene sequences. Using the TCRdist pipeline, a later analysis assigned CDR3 sequences along with most-parsimonious VDJ recombination scenarios. In a later analysis, each TCR beta chain was defined by its CDR3 amino acid sequence together with its V-gene family, and reads without a unique V-gene family were excluded. A later analysis removed 550 to 650 highly shared, low-generation-probability nucleotide sequences to deal with suspected cross-contamination and a sequencing artifact. For each public chain, a later analysis derived a clonal expansion index from normalized ranks of inferred template counts within each repertoire. A later analysis computed generation probabilities with a VDJ recombination model fitted to out-of-frame rearrangements, and checked the results against IGoR. A later analysis scored TCR-TCR, TCR-HLA and TCR-CMV co-occurrence with hypergeometric tests, applying a repertoire-size bias correction to TCR pairs. In a later analysis, false discovery rates were estimated by permuting HLA or CMV assignments 20 times. In a later analysis, co-occurring TCRs were grouped using DBSCAN, with TCRdist sequence similarity added in when clustering inside HLA-allele-positive subsets. Repertoires with fewer than 30,000 or more than 120,000 public chains, plus five repertoires with anomalous nucleotide sharing, were excluded from co-occurrence clustering. TCRdb took this table from immuneACCESS and kept in-frame rearrangements with V and J called. Such tables lack part of the clones; where checked against another copy, unresolved V genes explain under half of the gap, and the rest is unexplained. That table gives V, J and clone size, and the DNA gave D and trimming. Here the sample has 100,000 to 150,000 clones; 80% occur a single time. About 1.2% of the sample is taken by the ten largest.

From cysteine to phenylalanine, the CDR3 is 15 amino acids long. Of all the DNA, just the CDR3 is kept, 45 bases in frame from base 1. Trimming at the junction amounts to 2 bases on V and 6 bases on J, and the germline ends lie 17 bases apart. CDR1 and CDR2, looked up from the germline V gene (reference sequence), are GTSNPN and SVGIG. The rearrangement joined TRBV30 to TRBJ2-1; TRBD2 is a possible D gene, resting on 7 matching bases. The source is a female donor in good health and CMV-seronegative. Sequencing used PBMCs. The CDR3 region has the sequence CAWSYRGDTGNEQFF. The DNA is TGTGCCTGGAGTTATCGGGGGGACACGGGCAATGAGCAGTTCTTC.